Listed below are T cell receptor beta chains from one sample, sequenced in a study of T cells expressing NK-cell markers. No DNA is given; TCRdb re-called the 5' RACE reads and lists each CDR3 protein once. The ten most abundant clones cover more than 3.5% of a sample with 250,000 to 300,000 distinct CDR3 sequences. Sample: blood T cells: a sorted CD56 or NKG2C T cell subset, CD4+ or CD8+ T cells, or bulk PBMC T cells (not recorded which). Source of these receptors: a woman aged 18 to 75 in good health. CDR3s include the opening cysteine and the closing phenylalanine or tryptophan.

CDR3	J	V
CASSLDNRGGSPLHF	TRBJ1-6	TRBV12-3/TRBV12-4
CSASFSWNEQFF	TRBJ2-1	TRBV20-1
CASTPGQGLQETQYF	TRBJ2-5	TRBV6-2/TRBV6-3
CSARLGYGYTF	TRBJ1-2	TRBV29-1
CACTTGALYGYTF	TRBJ1-2	TRBV30
CAWSVRTAVDSPLHF	TRBJ1-6	TRBV30
CSARAASLSEQYF	TRBJ2-7	TRBV20-1
CSATGAAGATNEKLFF	TRBJ1-4	TRBV20-1
CASAGLASYNEQFF	TRBJ2-1	TRBV7-2
CSALTSRAGAPYEQYF	TRBJ2-7	TRBV20-1
CASSAYRSSGGGTDTQYF	TRBJ2-3	TRBV7-7
CASSSGVALLETQYF	TRBJ2-5	TRBV11-2
CASSPGAGATDTQYF	TRBJ2-3	TRBV18
CASSLGQQETQYF	TRBJ2-5	TRBV18
CASSPQGAGPYNSPLHF	TRBJ1-6	TRBV12-3/TRBV12-4
CSAKPVSSYNEQFF	TRBJ2-1	TRBV20-1
CASSLQGEKQPQHF	TRBJ1-5	TRBV7-2
CASSIRGTSTDTQYF	TRBJ2-3	TRBV5-6
CASSFGGEQYF	TRBJ2-7	TRBV11-2
CASSLTVEGQETQYF	TRBJ2-5	TRBV12-3/TRBV12-4
CSATLAGKSYEQYF	TRBJ2-7	TRBV20-1
CASNVDRGISGNTIYF	TRBJ1-3	TRBV12-3/TRBV12-4
CSANYGNSGNTIYF	TRBJ1-3	TRBV20-1
CASSYSGLSEQYF	TRBJ2-7	TRBV6-5
CASRPQGGTYNEQFF	TRBJ2-1	TRBV28
CASSYFTSGTGNEQFF	TRBJ2-1	TRBV6-5
CSVEVSVKRAEAFF	TRBJ1-1	TRBV29-1
CASSQVWVTNEQFF	TRBJ2-1	TRBV4-1
CASSPPFPGGGEQFF	TRBJ2-1	TRBV18
CASRTLPGQTYGEYF	TRBJ2-7	TRBV7-6
CASRGEGRNQPQHF	TRBJ1-5	TRBV6-1
CASSYPGLAGYLGGYEQYF	TRBJ2-7	TRBV5-6
CASSPNLNQPQHF	TRBJ1-5	TRBV18
CASNEPGRSSEQYF	TRBJ2-7	TRBV7-2
CASNAGSPREQFF	TRBJ2-1	TRBV6-1
CSVYSGNIYNEQFF	TRBJ2-1	TRBV29-1
CAWNRGPVDGYTF	TRBJ1-2	TRBV30
CASSFGGTGETQYF	TRBJ2-5	TRBV7-3
CASSDARASGNTIYF	TRBJ1-3	TRBV5-1
CASSYSIQSSYEQYF	TRBJ2-7	TRBV6-5
CASSLSLRSYEQYF	TRBJ2-7	TRBV5-6